This is a list of T cell receptor beta chains from one sample in a study of resident and recirculating memory T cells in vitiligo. Generated by immunoSEQ multiplex PCR, the TCRdb table keeps only in-frame clones and is missing some. The sample consists of 65,000 to 80,000 clones, 92% of them appearing once. Sequenced material: blood. The origin of the receptors is a male donor with vitiligo. The CDR3 runs from the conserved cysteine through the conserved F or W. A D gene is named only where the DNA matches it firmly. The size entry is marked missing in some rows and otherwise reads once, few, many or a size class.

D gene	V gene	J gene	clone size	CDR3 DNA	CDR3 protein
TRBD1	TRBV5-1	TRBJ2-1	.	TGCGCCAGCAGCTCTGACGGGACAGTGGGGAATGAGCAGTTCTTC	CASSSDGTVGNEQFF
.	TRBV9	TRBJ2-2	.	TGTGCCAGCAGCCCTCGGGTCTACACCGGGGAGCTGTTTTTT	CASSPRVYTGELFF
.	TRBV28	TRBJ2-1	.	TGTGCCAGCAGTTTAGGCGTGCGGGTCCGATCGGACAATGAGCAGTTCTTC	CASSLGVRVRSDNEQFF
.	TRBV27	TRBJ1-2	.	TGTGCCAGCAGTAGTGGGCGCAACTATGGCTACACCTTC	CASSSGRNYGYTF
TRBD2	TRBV7-8	TRBJ2-7	.	TGTGCCAGCAGCTTAGATGCTAGCGGGACGGGCGAGCAGTACTTC	CASSLDASGTGEQYF
.	TRBV10-3	TRBJ1-4	.	TGTGCCGCCAGGACAACTAATGAAAAACTGTTTTTT	CAARTTNEKLFF
.	TRBV5-1	TRBJ2-5	.	TGCGCCAGCAGCCGAGGGTCGGGAGATCAAGAGACCCAGTACTTC	CASSRGSGDQETQYF
.	TRBV5-1	TRBJ2-7	.	TGCGCCAGCAGCCCCGGCGGCGTTTCCTACGAGCAGTACTTC	CASSPGGVSYEQYF
TRBD1	TRBV5-4	TRBJ1-2	.	TGTGCCAGCAGCTTGGGAATGGGACAGTGGAACTATGGCTACACCTTC	CASSLGMGQWNYGYTF
TRBD2	TRBV9	TRBJ2-1	.	TGTGCCAGCAGCGTGGGACTAGCGGGAGATGAGCAGTTCTTC	CASSVGLAGDEQFF
TRBD2	TRBV9	TRBJ2-7	.	TGTGCCAGCAGCGGCGTTGGGCGGGAGACTGCCTCCGAGCAGTACTTC	CASSGVGRETASEQYF
TRBD2	TRBV7-9	TRBJ2-3	.	TGTGCCAGCAGCGTAGCGGGAGGGCAGACAGATACGCAGTATTTT	CASSVAGGQTDTQYF
.	TRBV19	TRBJ1-1	once	TGTGCCAGTAGTGCAGGAGAAGCTTTCTTT	CASSAGEAFF
.	TRBV11-2	TRBJ2-7	.	TGTGCCAGCAGCCCGCAGAGCGGTTACTACGAGCAGTACTTC	CASSPQSGYYEQYF
.	TRBV18	TRBJ1-4	.	TGTGCCAGCTCACCATCTGAGGGCTCTAATGAAAAACTGTTTTTT	CASSPSEGSNEKLFF